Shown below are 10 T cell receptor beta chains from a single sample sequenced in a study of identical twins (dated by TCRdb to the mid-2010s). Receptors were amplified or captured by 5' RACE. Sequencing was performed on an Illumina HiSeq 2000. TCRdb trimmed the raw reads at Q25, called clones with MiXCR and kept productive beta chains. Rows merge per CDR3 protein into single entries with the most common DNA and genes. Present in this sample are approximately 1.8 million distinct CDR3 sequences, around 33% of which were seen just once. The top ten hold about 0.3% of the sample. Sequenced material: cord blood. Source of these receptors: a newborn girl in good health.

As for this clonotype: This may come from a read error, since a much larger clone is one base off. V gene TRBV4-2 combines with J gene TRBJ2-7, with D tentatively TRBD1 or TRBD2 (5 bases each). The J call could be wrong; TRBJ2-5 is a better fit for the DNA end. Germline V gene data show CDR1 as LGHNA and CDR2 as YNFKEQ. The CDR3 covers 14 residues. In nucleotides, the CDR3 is TGTGCCAGCAGCCGAGGGGTCCTCCAAGAGACCCAGTACTTC. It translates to CASSRGVLQETQYF.

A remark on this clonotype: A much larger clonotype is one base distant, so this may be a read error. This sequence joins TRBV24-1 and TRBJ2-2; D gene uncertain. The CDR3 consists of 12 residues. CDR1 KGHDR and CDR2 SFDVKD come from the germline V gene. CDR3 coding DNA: TGTGCCACCAGTGACAACACCAGGGAGCTGTTTTTT. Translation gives CATSDNTRELFF.

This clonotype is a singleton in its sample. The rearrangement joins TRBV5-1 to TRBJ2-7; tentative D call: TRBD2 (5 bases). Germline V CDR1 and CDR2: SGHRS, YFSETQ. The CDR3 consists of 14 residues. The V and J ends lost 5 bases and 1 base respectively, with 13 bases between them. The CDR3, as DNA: TGCGCCAGCAGGAGGGATATTGATTCCTACGAGCAGTACTTC. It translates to CASRRDIDSYEQYF.

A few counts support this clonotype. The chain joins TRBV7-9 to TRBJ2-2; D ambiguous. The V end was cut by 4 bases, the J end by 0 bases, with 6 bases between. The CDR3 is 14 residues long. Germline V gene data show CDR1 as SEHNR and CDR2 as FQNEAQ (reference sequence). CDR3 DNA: TGTGCCAGCAGCTGGGAAGCGAACACCGGGGAGCTGTTTTTT. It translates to CASSWEANTGELFF.

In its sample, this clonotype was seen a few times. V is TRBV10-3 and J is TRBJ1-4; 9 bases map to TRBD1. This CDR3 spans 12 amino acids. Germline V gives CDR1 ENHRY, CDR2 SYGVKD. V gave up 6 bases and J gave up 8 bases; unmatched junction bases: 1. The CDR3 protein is CAIRGTGEKLFF. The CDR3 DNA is TGTGCCATCAGGGGGACAGGGGAAAAACTGTTTTTT.

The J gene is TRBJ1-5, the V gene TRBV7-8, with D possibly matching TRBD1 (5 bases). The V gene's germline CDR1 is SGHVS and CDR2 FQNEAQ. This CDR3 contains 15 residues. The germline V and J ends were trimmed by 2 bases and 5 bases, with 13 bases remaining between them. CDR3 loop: CASSLSWWGDQPQHF. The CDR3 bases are TGTGCCAGCAGCTTATCCTGGTGGGGGGATCAGCCCCAGCATTTT.

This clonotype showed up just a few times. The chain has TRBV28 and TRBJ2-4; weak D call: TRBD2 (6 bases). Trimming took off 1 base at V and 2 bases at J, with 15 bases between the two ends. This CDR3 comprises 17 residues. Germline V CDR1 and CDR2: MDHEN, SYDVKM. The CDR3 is CASSLFGREVTKNIQYF. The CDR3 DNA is TGTGCCAGCAGTTTATTCGGCAGGGAGGTAACCAAAAACATTCAGTACTTC.

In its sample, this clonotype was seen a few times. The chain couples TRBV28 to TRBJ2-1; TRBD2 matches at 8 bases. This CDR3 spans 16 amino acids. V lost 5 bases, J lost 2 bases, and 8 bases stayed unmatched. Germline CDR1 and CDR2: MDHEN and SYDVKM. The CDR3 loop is CASSVTSGLAYNEQFF. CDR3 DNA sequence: TGTGCCAGCAGTGTTACTAGCGGCCTTGCCTACAATGAGCAGTTCTTC.

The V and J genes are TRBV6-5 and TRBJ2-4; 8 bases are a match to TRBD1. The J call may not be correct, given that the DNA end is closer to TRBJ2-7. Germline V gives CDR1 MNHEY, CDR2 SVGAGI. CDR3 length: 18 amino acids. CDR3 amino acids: CASSYLPLSQGAAYEQYF. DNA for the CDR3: TGTGCCAGCAGTTACTTACCGCTCAGCCAGGGGGCCGCATACGAGCAGTACTTC.

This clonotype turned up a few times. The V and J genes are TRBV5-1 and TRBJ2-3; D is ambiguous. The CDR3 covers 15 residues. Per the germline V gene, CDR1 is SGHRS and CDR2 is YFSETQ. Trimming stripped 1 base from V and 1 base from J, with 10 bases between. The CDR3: CASSLRTAGTDTQYF. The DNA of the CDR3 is TGCGCCAGCAGCTTGCGGACCGCCGGCACAGATACGCAGTATTTT.